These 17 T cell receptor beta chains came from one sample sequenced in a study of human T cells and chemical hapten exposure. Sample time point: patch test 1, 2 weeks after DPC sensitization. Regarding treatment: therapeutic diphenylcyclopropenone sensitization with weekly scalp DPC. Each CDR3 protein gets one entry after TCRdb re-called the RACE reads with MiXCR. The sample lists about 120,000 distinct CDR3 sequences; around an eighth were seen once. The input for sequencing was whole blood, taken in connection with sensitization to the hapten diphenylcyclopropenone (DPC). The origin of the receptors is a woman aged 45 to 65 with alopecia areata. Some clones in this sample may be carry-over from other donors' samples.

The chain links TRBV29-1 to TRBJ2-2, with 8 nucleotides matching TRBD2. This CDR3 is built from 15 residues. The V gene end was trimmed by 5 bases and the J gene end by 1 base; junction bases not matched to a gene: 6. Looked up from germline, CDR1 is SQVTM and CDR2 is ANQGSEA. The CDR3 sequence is CSVRFSGRNTGELFF. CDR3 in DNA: TGCAGCGTTCGTTTCAGCGGGAGGAACACCGGGGAGCTGTTTTTT.

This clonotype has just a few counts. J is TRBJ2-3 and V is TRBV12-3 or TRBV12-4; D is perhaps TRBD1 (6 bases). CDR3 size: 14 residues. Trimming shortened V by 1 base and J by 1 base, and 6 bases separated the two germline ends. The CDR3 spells CASSLEGGTDTQYF. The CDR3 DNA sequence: TGTGCCAGCAGTTTAGAGGGGGGCACAGATACGCAGTATTTT.

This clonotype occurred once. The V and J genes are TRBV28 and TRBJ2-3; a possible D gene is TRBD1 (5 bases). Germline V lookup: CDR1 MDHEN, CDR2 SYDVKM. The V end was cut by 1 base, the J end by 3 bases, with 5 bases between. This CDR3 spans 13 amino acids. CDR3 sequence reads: CASSLYRTDTQYF. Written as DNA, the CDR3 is TGTGCCAGCAGTTTATACAGGACAGATACGCAGTATTTT.

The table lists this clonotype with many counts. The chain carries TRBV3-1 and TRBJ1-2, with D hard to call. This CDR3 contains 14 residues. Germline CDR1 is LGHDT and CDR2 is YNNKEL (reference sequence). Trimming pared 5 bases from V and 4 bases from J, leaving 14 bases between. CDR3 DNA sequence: TGTGCCAGCAGCGACACCACCGAGGGCTATGGCTACACCTTC. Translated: CASSDTTEGYGYTF.

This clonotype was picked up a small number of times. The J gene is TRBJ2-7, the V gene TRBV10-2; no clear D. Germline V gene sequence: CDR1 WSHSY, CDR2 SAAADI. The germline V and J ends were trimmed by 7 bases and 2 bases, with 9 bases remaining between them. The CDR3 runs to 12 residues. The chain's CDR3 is CASTDTTYEQYF. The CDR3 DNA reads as TGCGCCAGCACCGACACCACCTACGAGCAGTACTTC.

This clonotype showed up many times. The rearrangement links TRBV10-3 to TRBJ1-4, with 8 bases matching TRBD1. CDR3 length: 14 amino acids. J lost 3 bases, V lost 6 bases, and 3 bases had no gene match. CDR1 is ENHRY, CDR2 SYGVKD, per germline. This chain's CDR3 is CAISDRGANEKLFF. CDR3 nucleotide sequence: TGTGCCATCAGCGACAGGGGAGCTAATGAAAAACTGTTTTTT.

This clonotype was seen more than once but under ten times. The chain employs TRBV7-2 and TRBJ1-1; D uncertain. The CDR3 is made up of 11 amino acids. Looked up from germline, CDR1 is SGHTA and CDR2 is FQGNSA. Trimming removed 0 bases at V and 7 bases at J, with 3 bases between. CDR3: CASSLAFEAFF. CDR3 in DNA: TGTGCCAGCAGCTTAGCCTTTGAAGCTTTCTTT. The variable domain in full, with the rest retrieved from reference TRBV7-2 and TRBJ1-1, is GAGVSQSPSNKVTEKGKDVELRCDPISGHTALYWYRQSLGQGLEFLIYFQGNSAPDKSGLPSDRFSAERTGGSVSTLTIQRTQQEDSAVYLCASSLAFEAFFGQGTRLTVV.

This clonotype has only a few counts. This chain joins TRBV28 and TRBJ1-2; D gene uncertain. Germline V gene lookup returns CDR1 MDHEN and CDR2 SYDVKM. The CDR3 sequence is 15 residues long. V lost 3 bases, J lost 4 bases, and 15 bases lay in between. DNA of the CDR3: TGTGCCAGCAGTTTCCGCTCGCGGAAGACCTATGGCTACACCTTC. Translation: CASSFRSRKTYGYTF.

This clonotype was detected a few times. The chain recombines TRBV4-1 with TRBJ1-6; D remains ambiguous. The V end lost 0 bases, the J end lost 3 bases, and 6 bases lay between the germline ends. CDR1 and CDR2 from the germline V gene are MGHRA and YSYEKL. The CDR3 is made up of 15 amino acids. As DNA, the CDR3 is TGCGCCAGCAGCCAAGACAGGTTCTATAATTCACCCCTCCACTTT. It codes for CASSQDRFYNSPLHF.

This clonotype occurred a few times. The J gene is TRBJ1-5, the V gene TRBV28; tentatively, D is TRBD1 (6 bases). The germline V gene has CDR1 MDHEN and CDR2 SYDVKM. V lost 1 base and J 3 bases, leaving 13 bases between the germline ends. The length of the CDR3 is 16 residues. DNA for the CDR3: TGTGCCAGCAGTTTATTCTCGGACAGACACAATCAGCCCCAGCATTTT. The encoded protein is CASSLFSDRHNQPQHF.

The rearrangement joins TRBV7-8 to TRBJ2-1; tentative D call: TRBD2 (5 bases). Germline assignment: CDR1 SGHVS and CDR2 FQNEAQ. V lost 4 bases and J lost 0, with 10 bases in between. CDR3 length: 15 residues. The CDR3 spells CASSSEAVSYNEQFF. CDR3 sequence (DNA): TGTGCCAGCAGCTCCGAAGCGGTCTCCTACAATGAGCAGTTCTTC.

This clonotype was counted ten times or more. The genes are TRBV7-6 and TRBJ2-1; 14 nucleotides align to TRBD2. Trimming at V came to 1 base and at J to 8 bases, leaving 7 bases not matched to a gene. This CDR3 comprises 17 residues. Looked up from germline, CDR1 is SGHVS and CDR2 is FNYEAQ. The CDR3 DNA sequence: TGTGCCAGCAGCTTAGATCTGGGACTAGCGGGAGTGGATGAGCAGTTCTTC. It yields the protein CASSLDLGLAGVDEQFF.

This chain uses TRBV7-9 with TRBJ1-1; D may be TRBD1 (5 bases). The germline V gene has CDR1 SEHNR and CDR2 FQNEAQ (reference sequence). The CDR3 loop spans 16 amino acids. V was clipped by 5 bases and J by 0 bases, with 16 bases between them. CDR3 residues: CASSPPVQGMNTEAFF. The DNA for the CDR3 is TGTGCCAGCAGCCCGCCTGTCCAGGGAATGAACACTGAAGCTTTCTTT.

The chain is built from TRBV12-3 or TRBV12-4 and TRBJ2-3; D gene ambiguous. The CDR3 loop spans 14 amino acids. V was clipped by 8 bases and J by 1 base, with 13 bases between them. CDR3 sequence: CASPPPGRTDTQYF. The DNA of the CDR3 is TGTGCCAGCCCCCCCCCCGGCCGCACAGATACGCAGTATTTT.

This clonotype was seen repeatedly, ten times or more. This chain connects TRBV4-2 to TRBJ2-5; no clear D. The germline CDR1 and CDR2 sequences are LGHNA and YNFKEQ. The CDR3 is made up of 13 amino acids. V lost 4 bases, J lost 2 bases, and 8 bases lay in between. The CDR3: CASSRAQQETQYF. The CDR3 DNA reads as TGTGCCAGCAGCCGTGCTCAGCAAGAGACCCAGTACTTC.

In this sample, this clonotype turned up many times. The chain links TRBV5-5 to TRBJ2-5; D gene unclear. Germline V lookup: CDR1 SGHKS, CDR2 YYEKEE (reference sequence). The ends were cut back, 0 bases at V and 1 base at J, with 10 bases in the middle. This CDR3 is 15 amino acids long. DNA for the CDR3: TGTGCCAGCAGCTTGGGACCGGCGACCCAAGAGACCCAGTACTTC. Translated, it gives CASSLGPATQETQYF.

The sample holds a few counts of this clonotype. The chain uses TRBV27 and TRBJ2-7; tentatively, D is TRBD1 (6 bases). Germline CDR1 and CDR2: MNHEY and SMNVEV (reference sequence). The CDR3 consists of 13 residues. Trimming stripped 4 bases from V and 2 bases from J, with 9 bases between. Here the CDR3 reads CASSSGQPYEQYF. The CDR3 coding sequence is TGTGCCAGCAGTTCCGGACAGCCCTACGAGCAGTACTTC.